One sample yielded the 14 T cell receptor beta chains listed below, sequenced in a study of cytomegalovirus exposure and HLA in healthy donors. 13 Jbeta primers and 60 Vbeta primers were used for the PCR. TCRdb keeps only in-frame clones here, not all; method: immunoSEQ multiplex PCR. Here the sample spans fewer than 200,000 clones, 70% to 80% being singletons. The material sequenced was PBMCs. Every receptor here comes from a man aged 35 to 55 in good health and CMV-seronegative.

Only one count was recorded for this clone. The CDR3 here is CASSLDSGGEQYF. CDR3 nucleotide sequence: TGTGCCAGCAGCTTGGATAGCGGGGGGGAGCAGTACTTC. The V gene is TRBV13, the J gene TRBJ2-7; 10 positions agree with TRBD2. CDR1 and CDR2 (germline): PRHDT, FYEKMQ (reference sequence). This CDR3 contains 13 residues. V lost 3 bases, J lost 7 bases, and 3 bases stayed unmatched.

The chain carries TRBV28 and TRBJ1-1, with 8 bases matching TRBD1. CDR3 size: 14 residues. Germline V gives CDR1 MDHEN, CDR2 SYDVKM. V lost 7 bases and J lost 2; bases outside the gene matches: 6. CDR3 DNA: TGTGCCAGCACCGTGGACAGGGCTAACACTGAAGCTTTCTTT. The encoded protein is CASTVDRANTEAFF. The full variable domain, in which reference TRBV28 and TRBJ1-1 provide the parts outside the CDR3, is DVKVTQSSRYLVKRTGEKVFLECVQDMDHENMFWYRQDPGLGLRLIYFSYDVKMKEKGDIPEGYSVSREKKERFSLILESASTNQTSMYLCASTVDRANTEAFFGQGTRLTVV.

The V and J genes are TRBV18 and TRBJ2-5, with unresolved D. The CDR3 length is 14 residues. The germline V gene has CDR1 KGHSH and CDR2 LQKENI. V lost 3 bases and J lost 2, with 10 bases in between. The CDR3 loop reads CASSPKRTQETQYF. The DNA for the CDR3 is TGTGCCAGCTCACCGAAGCGTACTCAAGAGACCCAGTACTTC.

The rearrangement joins TRBV27 to TRBJ1-1; D might be TRBD1 (5 bases). The germline CDR1 and CDR2 sequences are MNHEY and SMNVEV (reference sequence). This CDR3 has 13 amino acids. V was trimmed by 5 bases and J by 1 base, leaving 8 bases between them. DNA of the CDR3: TGTGCCAGCAGTCGGGGGAGGAACACTGAAGCTTTCTTT. Its translation is CASSRGRNTEAFF.

The chain links TRBV9 to TRBJ2-7; TRBD1 agrees at 10 bases. The CDR3 extends over 14 amino acids. The V gene end was trimmed by 3 bases and the J gene end by 5 bases; junction bases not matched to a gene: 5. Germline values: CDR1 SGDLS, CDR2 YYNGEE. The CDR3 here is CASSGGTGVDEQYF. Written as DNA, the CDR3 is TGTGCCAGCAGCGGCGGGACAGGGGTCGACGAGCAGTACTTC.

V and J are TRBV7-2 and TRBJ2-5; the match to TRBD1 covers 8 bases. The CDR3 consists of 14 residues. Germline V gene lookup returns CDR1 SGHTA and CDR2 FQGNSA. V was pared by 6 bases and J by 0 bases, with 3 bases of the junction left unmatched. CDR3 sequence (DNA): TGTGCCAGCAGATACAGGGGGTACCAAGAGACCCAGTACTTC. Translating gives CASRYRGYQETQYF.

The rearrangement links TRBV5-1 to TRBJ1-1; TRBD1 matches at 8 bases. This CDR3 spans 17 amino acids. The junction had 17 bases not matched to a gene; V was cut back by 5 bases and J by 5 bases. Germline V gene sequence: CDR1 SGHRS, CDR2 YFSETQ. CDR3 bases: TGCGCCAGCAGAGATTGGGGTTCCGGACAGGGAAATACTGAAGCTTTCTTT. Translating it yields CASRDWGSGQGNTEAFF.

This chain joins TRBV4-3 and TRBJ1-6; 9 nucleotides align to TRBD1. The CDR3 sequence is 15 residues long. Germline CDR1 reads LGHNA; CDR2 reads YSLEER. V was clipped by 4 bases and J by 7 bases; unmatched bases: 5. The CDR3 region is CASSPGTGLNSPLHF. CDR3 DNA sequence: TGCGCCAGCAGCCCGGGGACAGGGTTAAATTCACCCCTCCACTTT.

This clone was seen just once. This chain joins TRBV19 and TRBJ2-7; tentatively, D is TRBD1 (6 bases). In germline, CDR1 is LNHDA, CDR2 SQIVND (reference sequence). This CDR3 comprises 16 residues. V was shortened by 1 base and J by 6 bases, with 19 bases between the two germline ends. The CDR3 region is CASSIAPGTFTPEQYF. The DNA for the CDR3 is TGTGCCAGTAGTATAGCCCCCGGGACATTCACCCCCGAGCAGTACTTC.

About this clone: The limits of the CDR3 on the DNA are not certain, so only TCRdb's listed CDR3 is given. The gene calls are TRBV5-1 and TRBJ2-1; whether TRBD1, the table's D call, matches the DNA was not checked. The germline CDR1 and CDR2 sequences are SGHRS and YFSETQ. From its first to its last residue, the CDR3 has 16 amino acids. CDR3 loop: CASNLAQAGDNNEQFF.

The rearrangement links TRBV6-4 to TRBJ2-2, with D hard to call. Deletions cut 3 bases from V and 1 base from J, with 6 bases between. Per the germline V gene, CDR1 is MRHNA and CDR2 is SNTAGT. The CDR3 sequence is 14 residues long. Written as DNA, the CDR3 is TGTGCCAGCAGTGATCAGATGAACACCGGGGAGCTGTTTTTT. Translation: CASSDQMNTGELFF.

A single count supports this clone. The chain recombines TRBV30 with TRBJ2-5, with TRBD2 as a possible D gene (7 bases). Germline lookup yields CDR1 GTSNPN and CDR2 SVGIG (reference sequence). The CDR3 has 14 residues. V gave up 5 bases and J gave up 4 bases, with 17 bases separating them. The CDR3 DNA follows: TGTGCCTGGTATAAGAAGGGGGGGAGAGAGACCCAGTACTTC. It translates to CAWYKKGGRETQYF.

The chain employs TRBV6-5 and TRBJ1-2, with a tentative D call TRBD1 (5 bases). CDR1 and CDR2 (germline): MNHEY, SVGAGI. The CDR3 contains 13 residues. Trimming took 8 bases from V and 8 from J, leaving 18 bases between them. CDR3 loop: CASQGRNMGGYTF. The CDR3 DNA sequence: TGTGCCAGCCAGGGCCGGAATATGGGCGGCTACACCTTC.

In its sample, this clone was seen once. This rearrangement joins TRBV9 to TRBJ1-4, with 7 bases identical to TRBD1. Germline lookup yields CDR1 SGDLS and CDR2 YYNGEE. The V segment lost 5 bases and the J segment 6 bases; nucleotides outside the gene matches: 4. The CDR3 totals 13 residues. The CDR3 DNA sequence: TGTGCCAGCAGTCAGGGGGGAGATGAAAAACTGTTTTTT. The encoded protein is CASSQGGDEKLFF. Looking up the rest from reference TRBV9 and TRBJ1-4 gives the full variable domain: DSGVTQTPKHLITATGQRVTLRCSPRSGDLSVYWYQQSLDQGLQFLIQYYNGEERAKGNILERFSAQQFPDLHSELNLSSLELGDSALYFCASSQGGDEKLFFGSGTQLSVL.